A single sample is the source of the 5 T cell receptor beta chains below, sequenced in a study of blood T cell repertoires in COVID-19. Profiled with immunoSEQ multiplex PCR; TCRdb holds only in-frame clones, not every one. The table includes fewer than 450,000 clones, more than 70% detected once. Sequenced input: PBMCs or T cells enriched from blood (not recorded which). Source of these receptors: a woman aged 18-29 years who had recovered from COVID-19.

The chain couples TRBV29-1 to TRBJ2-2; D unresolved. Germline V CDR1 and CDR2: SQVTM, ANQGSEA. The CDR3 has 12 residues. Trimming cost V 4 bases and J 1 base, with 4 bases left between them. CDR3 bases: TGCAGCGTTGCGGGGAACACCGGGGAGCTGTTTTTT. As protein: CSVAGNTGELFF.

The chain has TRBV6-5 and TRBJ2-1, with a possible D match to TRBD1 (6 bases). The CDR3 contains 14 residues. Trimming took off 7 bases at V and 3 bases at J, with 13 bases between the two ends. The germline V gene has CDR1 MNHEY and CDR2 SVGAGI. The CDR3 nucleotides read TGTGCCAGCACCGACAGGATCGACTACAATGAGCAGTTCTTC. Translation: CASTDRIDYNEQFF.

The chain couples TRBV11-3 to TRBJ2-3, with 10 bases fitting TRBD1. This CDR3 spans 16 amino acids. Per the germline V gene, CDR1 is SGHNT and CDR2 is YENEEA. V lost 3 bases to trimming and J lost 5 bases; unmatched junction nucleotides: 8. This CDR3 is CASSLVGTGAQDTQYF. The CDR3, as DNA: TGTGCCAGCAGCTTGGTTGGGACAGGGGCGCAAGATACGCAGTATTTT.

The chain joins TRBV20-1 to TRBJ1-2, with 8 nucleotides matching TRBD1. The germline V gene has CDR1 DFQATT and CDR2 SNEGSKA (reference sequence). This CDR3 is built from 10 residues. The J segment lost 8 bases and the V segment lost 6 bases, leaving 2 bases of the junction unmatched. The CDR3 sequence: CSAYRGGYTF. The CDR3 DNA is TGCAGTGCCTACAGGGGGGGCTACACCTTC.

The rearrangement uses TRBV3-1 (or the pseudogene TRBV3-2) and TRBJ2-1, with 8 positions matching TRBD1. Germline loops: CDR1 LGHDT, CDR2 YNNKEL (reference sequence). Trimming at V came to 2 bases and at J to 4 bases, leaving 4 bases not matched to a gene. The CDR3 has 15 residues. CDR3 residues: CASSQSQGAYNEQFF. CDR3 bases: TGTGCCAGCAGCCAAAGTCAGGGGGCATACAATGAGCAGTTCTTC.